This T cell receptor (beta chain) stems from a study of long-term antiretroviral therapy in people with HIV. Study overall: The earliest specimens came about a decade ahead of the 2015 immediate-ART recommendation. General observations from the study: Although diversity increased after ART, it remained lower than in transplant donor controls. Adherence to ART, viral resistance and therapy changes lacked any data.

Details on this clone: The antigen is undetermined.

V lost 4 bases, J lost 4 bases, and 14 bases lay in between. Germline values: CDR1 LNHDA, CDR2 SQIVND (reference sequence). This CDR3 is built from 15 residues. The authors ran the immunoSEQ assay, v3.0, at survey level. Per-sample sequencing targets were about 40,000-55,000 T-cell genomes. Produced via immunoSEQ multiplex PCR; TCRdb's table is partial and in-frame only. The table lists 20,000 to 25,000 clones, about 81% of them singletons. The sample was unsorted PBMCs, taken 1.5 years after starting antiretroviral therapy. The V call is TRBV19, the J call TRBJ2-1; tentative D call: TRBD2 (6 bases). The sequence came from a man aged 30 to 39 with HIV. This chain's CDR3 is CASSTRGLTYNEQFF. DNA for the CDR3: TGTGCCAGTAGTACCCGAGGACTAACTTACAATGAGCAGTTCTTC.